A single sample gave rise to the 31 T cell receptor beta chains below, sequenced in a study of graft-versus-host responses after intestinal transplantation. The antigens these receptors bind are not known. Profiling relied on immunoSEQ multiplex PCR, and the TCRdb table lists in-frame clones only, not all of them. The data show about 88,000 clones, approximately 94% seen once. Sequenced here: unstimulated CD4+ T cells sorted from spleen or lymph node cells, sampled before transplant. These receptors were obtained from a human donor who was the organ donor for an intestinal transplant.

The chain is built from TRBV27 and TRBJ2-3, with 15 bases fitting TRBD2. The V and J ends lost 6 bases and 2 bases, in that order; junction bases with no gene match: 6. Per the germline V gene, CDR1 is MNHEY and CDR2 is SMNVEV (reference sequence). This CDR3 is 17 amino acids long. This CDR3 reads CASRGRTSGGDTDTQYF. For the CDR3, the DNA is TGTGCCAGCAGGGGTCGGACTAGCGGGGGGGACACAGATACGCAGTATTTT.

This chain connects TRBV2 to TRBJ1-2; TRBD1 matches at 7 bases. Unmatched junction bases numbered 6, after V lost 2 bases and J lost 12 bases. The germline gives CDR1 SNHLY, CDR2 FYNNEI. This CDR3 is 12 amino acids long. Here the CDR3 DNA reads TGTGCCAGCAGTGAATCGACAGGGTTGAACACCTTC. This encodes CASSESTGLNTF. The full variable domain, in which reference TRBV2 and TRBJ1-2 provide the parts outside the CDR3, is EPEVTQTPSHQVTQMGQEVILRCVPISNHLYFYWYRQILGQKVEFLVSFYNNEISEKSEIFDDQFSVERPDGSNFTLKIRSTKLEDSAMYFCASSESTGLNTFGSGTRLTVV.

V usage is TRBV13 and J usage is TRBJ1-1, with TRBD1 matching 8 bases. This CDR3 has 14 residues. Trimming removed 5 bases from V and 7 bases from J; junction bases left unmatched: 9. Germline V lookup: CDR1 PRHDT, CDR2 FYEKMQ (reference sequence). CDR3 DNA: TGTGCCAGCAGCACCGGGACAGGCGCCCGTGAAGCTTTCTTT. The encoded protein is CASSTGTGAREAFF.

CDR3 amino acids: CASSPTPPNQPQHF. The CDR3 DNA follows: TGTGCCAGCAGCCCCACCCCCCCAAATCAGCCCCAGCATTTT. V usage is TRBV27 and J usage is TRBJ1-5; D call uncertain. Trimming stripped 6 bases from V and 4 bases from J, with 13 bases between. Germline V gene sequence: CDR1 MNHEY, CDR2 SMNVEV (reference sequence). CDR3 length: 14 amino acids.

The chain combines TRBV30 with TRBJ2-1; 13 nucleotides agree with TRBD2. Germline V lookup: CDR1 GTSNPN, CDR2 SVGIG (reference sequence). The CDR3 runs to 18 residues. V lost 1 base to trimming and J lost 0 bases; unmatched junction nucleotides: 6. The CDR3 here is CAWSGLAGGLSSYNEQFF. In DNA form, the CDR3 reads TGTGCCTGGAGTGGACTAGCGGGGGGCTTAAGCTCCTACAATGAGCAGTTCTTC.

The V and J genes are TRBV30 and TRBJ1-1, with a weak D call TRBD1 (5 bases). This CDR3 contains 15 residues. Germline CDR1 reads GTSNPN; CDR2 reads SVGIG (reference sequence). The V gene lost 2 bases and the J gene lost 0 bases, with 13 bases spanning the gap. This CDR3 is CAWSKTAAMNTEAFF. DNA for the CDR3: TGTGCCTGGAGTAAGACAGCGGCCATGAACACTGAAGCTTTCTTT.

The CDR3 protein is CASSEVRGTQYF. CDR3 DNA sequence: TGTGCCAGCAGCGAGGTCCGAGGGACCCAGTACTTC. This sequence joins TRBV5-5 and TRBJ2-5; the D is unclear. The CDR3 runs 12 residues. V lost 4 bases and J lost 7, with 11 bases in between. The germline CDR1 and CDR2 sequences are SGHKS and YYEKEE (reference sequence).

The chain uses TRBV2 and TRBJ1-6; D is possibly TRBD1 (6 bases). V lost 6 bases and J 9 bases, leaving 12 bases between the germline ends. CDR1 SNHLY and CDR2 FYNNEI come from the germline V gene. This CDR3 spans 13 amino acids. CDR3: CASRGDIASPLHF. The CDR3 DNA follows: TGTGCCAGCAGGGGGGACATAGCTTCACCCCTCCACTTT.

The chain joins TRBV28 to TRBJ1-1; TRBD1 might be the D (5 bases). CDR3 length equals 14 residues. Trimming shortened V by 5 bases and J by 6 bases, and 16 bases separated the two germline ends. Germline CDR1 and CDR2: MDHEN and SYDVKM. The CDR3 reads CASSIQGKVAEAFF. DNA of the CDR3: TGTGCCAGCAGTATCCAGGGAAAAGTCGCTGAAGCTTTCTTT.

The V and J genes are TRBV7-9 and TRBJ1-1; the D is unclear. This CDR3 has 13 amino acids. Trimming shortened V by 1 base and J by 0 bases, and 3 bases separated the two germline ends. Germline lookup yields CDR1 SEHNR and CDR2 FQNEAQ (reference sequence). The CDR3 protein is CASSLVVNTEAFF. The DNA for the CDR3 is TGTGCCAGCAGCTTAGTCGTGAACACTGAAGCTTTCTTT. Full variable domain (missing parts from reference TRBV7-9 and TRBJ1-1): DTGVSQNPRHKITKRGQNVTFRCDPISEHNRLYWYRQTLGQGPEFLTYFQNEAQLEKSRLLSDRFSAERPKGSFSTLEIQRTEQGDSAMYLCASSLVVNTEAFFGQGTRLTVV.

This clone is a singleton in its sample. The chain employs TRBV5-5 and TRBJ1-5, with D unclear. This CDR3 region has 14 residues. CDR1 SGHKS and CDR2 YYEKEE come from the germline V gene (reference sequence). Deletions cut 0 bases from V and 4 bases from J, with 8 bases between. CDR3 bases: TGTGCCAGCAGCTTGGTGGGCGCGAATCAGCCCCAGCATTTT. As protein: CASSLVGANQPQHF.

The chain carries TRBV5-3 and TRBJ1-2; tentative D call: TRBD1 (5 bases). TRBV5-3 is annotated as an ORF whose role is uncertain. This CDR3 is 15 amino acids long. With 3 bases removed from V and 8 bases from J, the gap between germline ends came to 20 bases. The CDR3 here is CARSCRGRPMRGYTF. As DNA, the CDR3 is TGTGCCAGAAGCTGCCGGGGACGGCCGATGAGGGGCTACACCTTC.

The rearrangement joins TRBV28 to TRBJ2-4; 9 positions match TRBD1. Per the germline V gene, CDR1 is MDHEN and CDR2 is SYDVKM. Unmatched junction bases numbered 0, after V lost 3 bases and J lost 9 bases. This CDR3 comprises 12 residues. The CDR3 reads CASSLGQGIQYF. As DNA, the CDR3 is TGTGCCAGCAGTTTGGGACAGGGCATTCAGTACTTC.

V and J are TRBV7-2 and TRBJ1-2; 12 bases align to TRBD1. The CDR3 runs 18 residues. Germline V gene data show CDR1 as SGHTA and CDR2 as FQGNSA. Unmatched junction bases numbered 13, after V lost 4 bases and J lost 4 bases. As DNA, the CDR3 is TGTGCCAGCAGCTCCTCCGGGACAGGGGGCGCGAAGGGCTATGGCTACACCTTC. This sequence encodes CASSSSGTGGAKGYGYTF. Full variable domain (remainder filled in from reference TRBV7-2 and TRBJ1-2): GAGVSQSPSNKVTEKGKDVELRCDPISGHTALYWYRQSLGQGLEFLIYFQGNSAPDKSGLPSDRFSAERTGGSVSTLTIQRTQQEDSAVYLCASSSSGTGGAKGYGYTFGSGTRLTVV.

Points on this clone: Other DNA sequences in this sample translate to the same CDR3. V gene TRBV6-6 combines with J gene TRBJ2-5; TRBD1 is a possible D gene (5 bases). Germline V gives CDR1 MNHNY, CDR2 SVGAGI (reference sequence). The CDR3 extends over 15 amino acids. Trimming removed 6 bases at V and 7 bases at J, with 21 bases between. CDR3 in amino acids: CASSYNAGRNGTQYF. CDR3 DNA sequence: TGTGCCAGCAGCTACAATGCAGGGCGGAACGGGACCCAGTACTTC.

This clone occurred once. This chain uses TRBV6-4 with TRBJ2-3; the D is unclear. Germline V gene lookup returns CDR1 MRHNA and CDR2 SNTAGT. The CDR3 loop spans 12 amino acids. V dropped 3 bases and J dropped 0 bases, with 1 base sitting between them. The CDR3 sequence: CASSDSTDTQYF. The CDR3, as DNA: TGTGCCAGCAGTGATAGCACAGATACGCAGTATTTT.

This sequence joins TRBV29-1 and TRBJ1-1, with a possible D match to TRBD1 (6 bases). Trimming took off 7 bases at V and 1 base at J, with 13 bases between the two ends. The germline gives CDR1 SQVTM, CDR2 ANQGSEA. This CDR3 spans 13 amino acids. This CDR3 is CSAEGQRNTEAFF. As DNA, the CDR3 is TGCAGCGCTGAGGGACAAAGGAACACTGAAGCTTTCTTT.

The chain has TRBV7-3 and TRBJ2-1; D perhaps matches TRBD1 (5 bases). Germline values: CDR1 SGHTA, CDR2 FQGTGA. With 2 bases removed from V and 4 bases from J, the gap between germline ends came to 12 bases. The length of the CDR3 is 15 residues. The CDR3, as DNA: TGTGCCAGCAGCTTATCCAGGGAACAGTACAATGAGCAGTTCTTC. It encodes CASSLSREQYNEQFF. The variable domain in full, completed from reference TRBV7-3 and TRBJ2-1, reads GAGVSQTPSNKVTEKGKYVELRCDPISGHTALYWYRQSLGQGPEFLIYFQGTGAADDSGLPNDRFFAVRPEGSVSTLKIQRTERGDSAVYLCASSLSREQYNEQFFGPGTRLTVL.

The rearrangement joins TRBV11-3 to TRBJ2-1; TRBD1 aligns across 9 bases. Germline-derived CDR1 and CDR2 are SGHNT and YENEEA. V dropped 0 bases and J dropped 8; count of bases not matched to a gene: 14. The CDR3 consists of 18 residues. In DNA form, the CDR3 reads TGTGCCAGCAGCTTAGATCTGACAGGGGGTTTCGGTTGGGATGAGCAGTTCTTC. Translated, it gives CASSLDLTGGFGWDEQFF.

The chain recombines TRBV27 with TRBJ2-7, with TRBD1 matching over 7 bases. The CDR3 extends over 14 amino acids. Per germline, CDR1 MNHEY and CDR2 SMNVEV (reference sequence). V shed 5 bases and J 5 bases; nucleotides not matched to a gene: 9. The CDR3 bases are TGTGCCAGCAGTGCACAGCGACAGGGTAACGAGCAGTACTTC. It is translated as CASSAQRQGNEQYF.

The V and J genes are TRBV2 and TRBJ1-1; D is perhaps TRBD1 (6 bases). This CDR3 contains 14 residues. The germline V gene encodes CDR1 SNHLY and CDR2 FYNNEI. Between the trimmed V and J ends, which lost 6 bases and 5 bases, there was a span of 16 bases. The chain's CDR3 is CASSLYLGGTEAFF. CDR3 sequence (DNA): TGTGCCAGCAGCCTCTATCTAGGGGGTACTGAAGCTTTCTTT.

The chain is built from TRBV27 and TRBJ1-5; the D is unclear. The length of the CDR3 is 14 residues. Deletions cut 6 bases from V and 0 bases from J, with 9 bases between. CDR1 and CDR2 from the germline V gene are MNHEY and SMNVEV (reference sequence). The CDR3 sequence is CASSPSDSNQPQHF. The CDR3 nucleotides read TGTGCCAGCAGCCCGTCAGATAGCAATCAGCCCCAGCATTTT.

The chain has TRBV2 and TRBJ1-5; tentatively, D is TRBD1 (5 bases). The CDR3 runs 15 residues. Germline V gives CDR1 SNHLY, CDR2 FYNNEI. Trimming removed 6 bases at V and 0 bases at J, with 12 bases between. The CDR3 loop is CASSKDTYSNQPQHF. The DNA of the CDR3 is TGTGCCAGCAGCAAGGACACCTATAGCAATCAGCCCCAGCATTTT.

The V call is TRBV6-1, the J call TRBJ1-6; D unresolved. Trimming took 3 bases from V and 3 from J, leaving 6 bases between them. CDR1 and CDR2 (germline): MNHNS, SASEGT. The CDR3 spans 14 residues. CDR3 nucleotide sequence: TGTGCCAGCAGTGACCCATTCTATAATTCACCCCTCCACTTT. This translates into CASSDPFYNSPLHF.

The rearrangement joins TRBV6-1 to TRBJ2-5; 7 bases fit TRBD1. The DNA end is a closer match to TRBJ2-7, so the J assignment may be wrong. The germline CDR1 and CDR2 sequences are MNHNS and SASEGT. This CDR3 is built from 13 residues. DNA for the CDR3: TGTGCCAGCAGTACCGACAGGGACTACGAGCAGTACTTC. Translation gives CASSTDRDYEQYF.

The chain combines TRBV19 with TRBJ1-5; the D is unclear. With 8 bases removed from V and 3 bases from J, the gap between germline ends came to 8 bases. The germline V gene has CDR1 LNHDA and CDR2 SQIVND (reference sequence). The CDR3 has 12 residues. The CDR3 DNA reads TGTGCCAGTGGTAATACCAATCAGCCCCAGCATTTT. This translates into CASGNTNQPQHF.

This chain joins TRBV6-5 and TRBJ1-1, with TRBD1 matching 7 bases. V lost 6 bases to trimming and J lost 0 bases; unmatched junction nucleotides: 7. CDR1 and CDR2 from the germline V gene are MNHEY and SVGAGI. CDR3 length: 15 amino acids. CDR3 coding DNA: TGTGCCAGCAGGACCGGGACAGTCATGAACACTGAAGCTTTCTTT. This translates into CASRTGTVMNTEAFF.

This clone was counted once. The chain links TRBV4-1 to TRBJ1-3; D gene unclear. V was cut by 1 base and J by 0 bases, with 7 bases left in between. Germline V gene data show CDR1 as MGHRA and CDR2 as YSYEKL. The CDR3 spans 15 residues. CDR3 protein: CASSQGTVSGNTIYF. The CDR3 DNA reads TGCGCCAGCAGCCAAGGGACGGTCTCTGGAAACACCATATATTTT.

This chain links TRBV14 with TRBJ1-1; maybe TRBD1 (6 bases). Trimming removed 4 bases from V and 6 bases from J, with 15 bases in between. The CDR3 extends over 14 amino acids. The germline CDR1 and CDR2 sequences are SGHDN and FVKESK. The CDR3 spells CASSPFTGSSEAFF. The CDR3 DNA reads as TGTGCCAGCAGCCCATTTACAGGGTCTTCTGAAGCTTTCTTT.

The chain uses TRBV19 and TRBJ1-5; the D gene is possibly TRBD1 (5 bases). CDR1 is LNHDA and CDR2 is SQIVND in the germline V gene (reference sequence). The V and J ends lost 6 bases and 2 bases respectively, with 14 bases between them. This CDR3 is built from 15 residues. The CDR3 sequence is CASSPWGVGNQPQHF. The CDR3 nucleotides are TGTGCCAGTAGCCCCTGGGGGGTGGGCAATCAGCCCCAGCATTTT.

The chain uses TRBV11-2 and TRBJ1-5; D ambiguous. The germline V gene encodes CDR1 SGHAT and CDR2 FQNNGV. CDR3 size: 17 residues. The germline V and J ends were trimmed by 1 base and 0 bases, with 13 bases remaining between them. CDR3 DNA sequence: TGTGCCAGCAGCTTAGGTGAGGTGATTAATAGCAATCAGCCCCAGCATTTT. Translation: CASSLGEVINSNQPQHF. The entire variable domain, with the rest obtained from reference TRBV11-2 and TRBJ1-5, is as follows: EAGVAQSPRYKIIEKRQSVAFWCNPISGHATLYWYQQILGQGPKLLIQFQNNGVVDDSQLPKDRFSAERLKGVDSTLKIQPAKLEDSAVYLCASSLGEVINSNQPQHFGDGTRLSIL.